This T cell receptor beta chain was identified during a study of cytomegalovirus exposure and HLA in healthy donors. Trimming cost V 9 bases and J 2 bases, with 21 bases left between them. The CDR3 spans 15 residues. CDR1 is SGHRS, CDR2 YFSETQ, per germline. Clones were read by immunoSEQ multiplex PCR, and TCRdb kept only the in-frame ones, dropping some. The sample includes 190,000 or so clones, 84% of them seen just once. The sequence derives from a woman aged 18-29 years in good health and CMV-seropositive. The rearrangement links TRBV5-1 to TRBJ2-7; D is perhaps TRBD2 (7 bases). Sequencing input: PBMCs. The CDR3 region has the DNA TGCGCCACCAAGGGGGGGACCGCGGGGGCCTACGAGCAGTACTTC. Its translation: CATKGGTAGAYEQYF. Using reference TRBV5-1 and TRBJ2-7 for the parts outside the CDR3, the full variable domain is KAGVTQTPRYLIKTRGQQVTLSCSPISGHRSVSWYQQTPGQGLQFLFEYFSETQRNKGNFPGRFSGRQFSNSRSEMNVSTLELGDSALYLCATKGGTAGAYEQYFGPGTRLTVT.